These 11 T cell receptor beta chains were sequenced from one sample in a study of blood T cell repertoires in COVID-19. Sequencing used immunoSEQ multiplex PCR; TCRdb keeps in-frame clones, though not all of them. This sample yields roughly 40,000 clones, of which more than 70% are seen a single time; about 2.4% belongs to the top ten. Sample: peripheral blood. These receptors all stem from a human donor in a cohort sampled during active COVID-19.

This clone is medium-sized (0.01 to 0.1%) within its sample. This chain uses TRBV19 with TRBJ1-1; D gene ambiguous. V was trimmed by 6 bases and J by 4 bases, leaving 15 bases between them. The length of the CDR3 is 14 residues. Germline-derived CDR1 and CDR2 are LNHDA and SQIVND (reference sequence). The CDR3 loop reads CASSVQGRGTEAFF. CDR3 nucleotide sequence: TGTGCCAGTAGCGTGCAAGGTCGGGGCACTGAAGCTTTCTTT.

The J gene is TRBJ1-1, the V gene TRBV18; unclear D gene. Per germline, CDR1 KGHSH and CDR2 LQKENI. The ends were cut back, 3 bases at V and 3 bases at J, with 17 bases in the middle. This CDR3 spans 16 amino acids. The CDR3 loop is CASSPQELLGDTEAFF. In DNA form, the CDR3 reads TGTGCCAGCTCACCTCAGGAACTCCTCGGGGACACTGAAGCTTTCTTT.

The CDR3 here is CASSPGWRGGDQETQYF. The DNA of the CDR3 is TGTGCCAGTAGTCCGGGTTGGAGGGGGGGGGATCAAGAGACCCAGTACTTC. The rearrangement joins TRBV19 to TRBJ2-5; TRBD2 is a possible D gene (7 bases). From germline, CDR1 is LNHDA and CDR2 SQIVND (reference sequence). Trimming pared 5 bases from V and 2 bases from J, leaving 21 bases between. This CDR3 region has 17 residues.

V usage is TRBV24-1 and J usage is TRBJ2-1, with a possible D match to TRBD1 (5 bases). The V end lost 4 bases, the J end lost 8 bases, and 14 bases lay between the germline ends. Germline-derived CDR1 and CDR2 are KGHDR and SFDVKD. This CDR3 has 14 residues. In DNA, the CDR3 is TGTGCCACCAGTGAGTCAACAGGTCTCCATGAGCAGTTCTTC. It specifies CATSESTGLHEQFF.

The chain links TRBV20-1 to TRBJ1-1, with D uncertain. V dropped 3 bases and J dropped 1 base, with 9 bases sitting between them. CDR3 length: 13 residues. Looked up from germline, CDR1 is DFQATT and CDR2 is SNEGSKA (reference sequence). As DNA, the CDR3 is TGCAGTGCTAGTTTACCCAGGAACACTGAAGCTTTCTTT. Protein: CSASLPRNTEAFF.

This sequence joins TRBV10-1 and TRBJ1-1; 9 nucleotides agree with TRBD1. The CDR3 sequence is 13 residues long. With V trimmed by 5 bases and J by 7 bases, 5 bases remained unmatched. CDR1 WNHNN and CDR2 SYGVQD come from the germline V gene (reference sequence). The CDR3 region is CASSYTGGGEAFF. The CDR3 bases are TGCGCCAGCAGTTATACAGGGGGCGGTGAAGCTTTCTTT.

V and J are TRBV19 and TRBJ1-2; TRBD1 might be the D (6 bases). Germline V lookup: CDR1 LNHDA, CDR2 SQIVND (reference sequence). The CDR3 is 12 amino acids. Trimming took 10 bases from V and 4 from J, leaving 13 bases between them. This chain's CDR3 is CATLGGFYGYTF. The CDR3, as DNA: TGTGCCACCTTAGGGGGTTTCTATGGCTACACCTTC.

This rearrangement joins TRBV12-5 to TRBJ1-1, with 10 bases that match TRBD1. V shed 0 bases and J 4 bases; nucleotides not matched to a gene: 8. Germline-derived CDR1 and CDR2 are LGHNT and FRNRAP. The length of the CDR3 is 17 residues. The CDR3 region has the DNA TGTGCTAGTGGTTTGGTGGTGACAGGGGGCTGGGGCACTGAAGCTTTCTTT. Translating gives CASGLVVTGGWGTEAFF.

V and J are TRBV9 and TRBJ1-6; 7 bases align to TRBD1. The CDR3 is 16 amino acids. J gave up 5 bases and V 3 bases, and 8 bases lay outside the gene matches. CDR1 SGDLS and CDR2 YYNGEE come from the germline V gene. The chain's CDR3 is CASSGGQEGNNSPLHF. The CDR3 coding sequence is TGTGCCAGCAGCGGCGGACAGGAGGGAAATAATTCACCCCTCCACTTT.

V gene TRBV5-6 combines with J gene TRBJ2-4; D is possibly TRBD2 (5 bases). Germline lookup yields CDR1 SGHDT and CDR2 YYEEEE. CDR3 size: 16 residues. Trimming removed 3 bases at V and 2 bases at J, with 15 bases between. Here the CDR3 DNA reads TGTGCCAGCAGCTCCAGAGTAGGACTGACCAAAAACATTCAGTACTTC. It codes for CASSSRVGLTKNIQYF.

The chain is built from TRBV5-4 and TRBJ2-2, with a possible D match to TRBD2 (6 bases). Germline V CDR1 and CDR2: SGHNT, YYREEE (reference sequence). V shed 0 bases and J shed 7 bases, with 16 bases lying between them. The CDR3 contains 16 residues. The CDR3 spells CASSLGGALGNGELFF. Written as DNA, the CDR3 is TGTGCCAGCAGCTTGGGCGGGGCTCTGGGGAACGGGGAGCTGTTTTTT.